Listed here is a single T cell receptor (beta chain). The antigen is unknown. The entry originates in a study of CD8+CD57+ T cells in acquired aplastic anemia. Whole-study context: DNA recovered from sorted CD4+ and CD8+ cells had a mean of about 3.5 ug. Average CD4+ read depth in healthy donors was about 10.8 million reads. General study points: Approximately 29 was the count of CD8+ CDR3 sequences that patients shared with controls.

TCR beta VDJ and CDR3 profiling used genomic DNA as template. TCRdb re-called the reads through MiXCR, storing one row per CDR3 protein. This sample has about 210,000 distinct CDR3 sequences, with under 65% found just once. In germline, CDR1 is MNHNS, CDR2 SASEGT. Trimming took 5 bases from V and 4 from J, leaving 15 bases between them. The CDR3 sequence is 14 residues long. V and J are TRBV6-1 and TRBJ2-7; D gene unclear. The receptor was derived from a human donor in good health. The sequenced sample consisted of sorted CD4+, CD8+, or CD8+CD57+ T cells (not recorded which) from PBMCs. The CDR3 region is CASSYSGRRYEQYF. The CDR3 coding sequence is TGTGCCAGCAGTTACTCAGGCAGACGATACGAGCAGTACTTC.